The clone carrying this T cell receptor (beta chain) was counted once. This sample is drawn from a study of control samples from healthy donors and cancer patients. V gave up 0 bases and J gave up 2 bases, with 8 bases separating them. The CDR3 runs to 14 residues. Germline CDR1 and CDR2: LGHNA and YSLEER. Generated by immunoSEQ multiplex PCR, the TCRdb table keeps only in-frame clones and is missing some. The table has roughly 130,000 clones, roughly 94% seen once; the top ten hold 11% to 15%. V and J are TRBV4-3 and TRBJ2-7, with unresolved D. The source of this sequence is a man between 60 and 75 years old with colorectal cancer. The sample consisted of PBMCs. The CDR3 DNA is TGCGCCAGCAGCCAAGATCGGGTCGCCTACGAGCAGTACTTC. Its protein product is CASSQDRVAYEQYF.